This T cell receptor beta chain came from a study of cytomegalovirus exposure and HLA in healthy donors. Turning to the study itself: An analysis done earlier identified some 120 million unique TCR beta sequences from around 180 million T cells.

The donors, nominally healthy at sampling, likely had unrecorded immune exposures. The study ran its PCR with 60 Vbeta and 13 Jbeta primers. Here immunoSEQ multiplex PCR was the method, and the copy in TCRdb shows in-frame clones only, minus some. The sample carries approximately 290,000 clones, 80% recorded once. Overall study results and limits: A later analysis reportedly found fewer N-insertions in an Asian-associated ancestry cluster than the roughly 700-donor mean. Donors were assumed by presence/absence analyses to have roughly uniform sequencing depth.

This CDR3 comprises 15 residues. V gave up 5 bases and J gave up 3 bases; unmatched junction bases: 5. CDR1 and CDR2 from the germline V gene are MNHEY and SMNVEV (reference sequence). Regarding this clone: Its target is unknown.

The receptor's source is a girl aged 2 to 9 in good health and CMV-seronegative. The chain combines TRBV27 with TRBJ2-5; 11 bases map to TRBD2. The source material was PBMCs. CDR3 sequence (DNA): TGTGCCAGCAGTCACGGGACTAGCGGAGAAGAGACCCAGTACTTC. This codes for CASSHGTSGEETQYF.